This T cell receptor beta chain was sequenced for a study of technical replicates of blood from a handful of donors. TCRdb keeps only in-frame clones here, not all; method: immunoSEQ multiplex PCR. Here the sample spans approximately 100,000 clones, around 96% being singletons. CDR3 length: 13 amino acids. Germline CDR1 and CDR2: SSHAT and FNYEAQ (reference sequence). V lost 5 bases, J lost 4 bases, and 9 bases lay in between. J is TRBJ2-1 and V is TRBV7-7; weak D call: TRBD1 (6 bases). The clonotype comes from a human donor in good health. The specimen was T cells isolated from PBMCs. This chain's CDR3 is CASSQDRYNEQFF. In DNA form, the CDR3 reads TGTGCCAGCAGCCAAGACAGGTACAATGAGCAGTTCTTC.